This T cell receptor beta chain came from a study of human T cells and chemical hapten exposure. Looking at the study overall: Epicutaneous patch tests delivered 0.01% DPC to the upper back, with evaluation at 6 days.

This sample's time point: pre-sensitization, week 0. Stated treatment: therapeutic diphenylcyclopropenone sensitization with weekly scalp DPC. The total RNA was obtained from whole blood that was not fractionated. The CDR3 has 19 amino acids. Germline loops: CDR1 SGHTA, CDR2 FQGTGA. The V and J ends lost 0 bases and 6 bases, in that order; junction bases with no gene match: 16. A few counts support this clonotype. Antigen unknown. The library tagged each cDNA molecule with unique molecular identifiers. TCRdb reprocessed the RACE reads via MiXCR and lists one record per CDR3 protein. The table includes roughly 64,000 distinct CDR3 sequences, approximately 10% detected once. Study-level points and caveats: While controls formed fewer of them, expanded TCRs formed significantly more large CDR3 similarity clusters.

The sequences come from whole blood, collected in connection with sensitization to the hapten diphenylcyclopropenone (DPC). The chain carries TRBV7-3 and TRBJ2-2, with TRBD1 identical over 7 bases. The TCR originated in a middle-aged woman with alopecia areata. Some clones in this sample may be carry-over from other donors' samples. As DNA, the CDR3 is TGTGCCAGCAGCTTAACCGTGAGGGGGCGTCATGGTAATGCCGGGGAGCTGTTTTTT. Its translation: CASSLTVRGRHGNAGELFF. Together with reference TRBV7-3 and TRBJ2-2, the CDR3 gives the full variable domain: GAGVSQTPSNKVTEKGKYVELRCDPISGHTALYWYRQSLGQGPEFLIYFQGTGAADDSGLPNDRFFAVRPEGSVSTLKIQRTERGDSAVYLCASSLTVRGRHGNAGELFFGEGSRLTVL.